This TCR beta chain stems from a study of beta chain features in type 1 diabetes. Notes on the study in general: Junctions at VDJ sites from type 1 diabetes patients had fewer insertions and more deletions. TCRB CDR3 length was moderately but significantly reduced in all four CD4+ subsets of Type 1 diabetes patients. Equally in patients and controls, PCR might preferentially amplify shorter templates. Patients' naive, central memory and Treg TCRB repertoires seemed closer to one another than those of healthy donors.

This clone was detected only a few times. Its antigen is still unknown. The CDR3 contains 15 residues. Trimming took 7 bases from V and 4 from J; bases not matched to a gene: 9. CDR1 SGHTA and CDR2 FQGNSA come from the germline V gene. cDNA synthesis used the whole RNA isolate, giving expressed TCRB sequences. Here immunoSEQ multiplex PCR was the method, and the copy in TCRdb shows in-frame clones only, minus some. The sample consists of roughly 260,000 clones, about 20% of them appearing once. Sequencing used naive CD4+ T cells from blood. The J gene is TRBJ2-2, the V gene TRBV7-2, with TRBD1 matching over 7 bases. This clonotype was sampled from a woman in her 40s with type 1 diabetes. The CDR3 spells CASTRKGGVTGELFF. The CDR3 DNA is TGTGCCAGCACCCGAAAAGGGGGCGTCACCGGGGAGCTGTTTTTT.